Sequencing of this TCR beta chain was carried out in a study of Ad26.COV2.S vaccination and SARS-CoV-2 variants. Comments on this clone: One end of the junction does not line up with germline, which may come from a read error.

Sample treatment: over 15 received Ad26.COV2.S at low or high dose, single or two shots; several received placebo; per-sample allocation not given. Material that was analyzed had been drawn on day 63 after the first vaccine or placebo injection. The assay was immunoSEQ multiplex PCR, and TCRdb's table has in-frame clones only and misses some. This sample has about 480,000 clones, with 87% found just once. This specimen was peripheral blood, taken in a trial of Ad26.COV2.S vaccine versus placebo. The sequence came from a person between 18 and 60 years old who received the Ad26.COV2.S COVID-19 vaccine or a placebo.

CDR3 sequence reads: CASTQVFTGAGSGNTIYF. The CDR3 nucleotides read TGCGCCAGCACCCAAGTCTTTACAGGGGCCGGCTCTGGAAACACCATATATTTT. This rearrangement joins TRBV4-1 to TRBJ1-3; 7 bases are a match to TRBD1. The CDR3 sequence is 18 residues long. Germline values: CDR1 MGHRA, CDR2 YSYEKL.